These 15 T cell receptor beta chains share one sample of origin, sequenced in a study of vaccination effects on CD4 cells after COVID-19. No antigen has been identified for these receptors. Sequencing followed a ViraFEST assay step that expanded antigen-specific CD4+ T cells with viral peptide pools. Subsequent to a culture period of 10 days, CD4+ T cells were isolated. PCR showed that the person got SARS-CoV-2 infection at some point between March and December 2020. Vaccine administered to participants consisted of two doses of either BNT162b2 or mRNA-1273. Clones were sequenced by immunoSEQ multiplex PCR, and TCRdb holds only the in-frame ones, with some missing. The table shows about 15,000 clones, with around 76% occurring only once. Sequences were derived from CD4+ T cells from PBMCs cultured with SARS-CoV-2 spike peptides, sampled after COVID-19 vaccination. The origin of the receptors is a human donor who had a prior SARS-CoV-2 infection.

The rearrangement links TRBV5-1 to TRBJ1-2, with no clear D. Trimming left V 4 bases short and J 7 bases short, with 20 bases between. The germline V gene has CDR1 SGHRS and CDR2 YFSETQ. The CDR3 loop spans 15 amino acids. CDR3 bases: TGCGCCAGCAGCCGAACGGCGGTGGCACCCAGTGGCTACACCTTC. It encodes CASSRTAVAPSGYTF.

The CDR3 DNA reads TGCGCCAGCAGCCGGGGACTAGATGGCGAGCAGTACTTC. Amino acid sequence: CASSRGLDGEQYF. This sequence joins TRBV5-1 and TRBJ2-7; 8 bases map to TRBD2. Germline CDR1 reads SGHRS; CDR2 reads YFSETQ. V trimming: 4 bases; J trimming: 6 bases; junction bases outside the gene matches: 6. The CDR3 length is 13 residues.

The gene calls are TRBV21-1 and TRBJ2-3; the table's D call, TRBD2, was not checked against the DNA. TRBV21-1 counts as a pseudogene. There are 14 residues in the CDR3. The CDR3 sequence: CASSKASGRDTQYF. The CDR3, as DNA: TGTGCCAGCAGCAAGGCTAGCGGGAGAGATACGCAGTATTTT.

The chain links TRBV5-4 to TRBJ1-6; D uncertain. This CDR3 spans 13 amino acids. CDR1 and CDR2 from the germline V gene are SGHNT and YYREEE (reference sequence). V lost 4 bases, J lost 9 bases, and 11 bases lay in between. The CDR3 DNA sequence: TGTGCCAGCAGCCCCGGGCAAGGTTCACCCCTCCACTTT. This codes for CASSPGQGSPLHF. Complete variable domain (other parts from reference TRBV5-4 and TRBJ1-6): ETGVTQSPTHLIKTRGQQVTLRCSSQSGHNTVSWYQQALGQGPQFIFQYYREEENGRGNFPPRFSGLQFPNYSSELNVNALELDDSALYLCASSPGQGSPLHFGNGTRLTVT.

The chain joins TRBV10-2 to TRBJ2-7; 10 positions match TRBD1. Germline V gene sequence: CDR1 WSHSY, CDR2 SAAADI. After removal of 5 bases from V and 6 bases from J, the junction contained 10 bases not matched to a gene. CDR3 length: 15 residues. The CDR3 sequence is CASSHIRDRGSEQYF. CDR3 DNA: TGCGCCAGCAGTCACATCCGGGACAGGGGCTCCGAGCAGTACTTC.

The V gene is TRBV5-7, the J gene TRBJ2-1; weak D call: TRBD2 (5 bases). TRBV5-7 is an ORF, with its function uncertain. The ends were cut back, 1 base at V and 10 bases at J, with 12 bases in the middle. This CDR3 spans 13 amino acids. DNA of the CDR3: TGTGCCAGCAGCTTGTCGGGGTGGGTGGAGCAGTTCTTC. It codes for CASSLSGWVEQFF.

This chain joins TRBV19 and TRBJ2-1; 13 bases match TRBD2. The V gene's germline CDR1 is LNHDA and CDR2 SQIVND (reference sequence). V gave up 2 bases and J gave up 5 bases; unmatched junction bases: 9. The CDR3 totals 18 residues. The DNA for the CDR3 is TGTGCCAGTAGTATATTCTATTTGGGGACTAGCGGGGACAATGAGCAGTTCTTC. This codes for CASSIFYLGTSGDNEQFF.

The CDR3 is CASSNGPSKPQHF. The CDR3 DNA sequence: TGTGCCAGTAGTAACGGGCCTTCTAAGCCCCAGCATTTT. V is TRBV19 and J is TRBJ1-5; D is undetermined. This CDR3 contains 13 residues. V dropped 4 bases and J dropped 8 bases, with 12 bases sitting between them. CDR1 is LNHDA, CDR2 SQIVND, per germline (reference sequence). Looking up the rest from reference TRBV19 and TRBJ1-5 gives the full variable domain: DGGITQSPKYLFRKEGQNVTLSCEQNLNHDAMYWYRQDPGQGLRLIYYSQIVNDFQKGDIAEGYSVSREKKESFPLTVTSAQKNPTAFYLCASSNGPSKPQHFGDGTRLSIL.

This chain uses TRBV6-2 or TRBV6-3 with TRBJ2-7; D is uncertain. The CDR3 contains 11 residues. The V end lost 2 bases, the J end lost 4 bases, and 3 bases lay between the germline ends. Looked up from germline, CDR1 is MNHEY and CDR2 is SVGEGT. CDR3 loop: CASSYQYEQYF. In DNA form, the CDR3 reads TGTGCCAGCAGTTACCAATACGAGCAGTACTTC.

V is TRBV29-1 and J is TRBJ2-5, with TRBD1 matching over 7 bases. The CDR3 has 12 residues. V trimming: 7 bases; J trimming: 5 bases; junction bases outside the gene matches: 7. CDR1 is SQVTM and CDR2 is ANQGSEA in the germline V gene. CDR3 in DNA: TGCAGCGCCACATCAGGGGGTGAGACCCAGTACTTC. Translation gives CSATSGGETQYF.

J is TRBJ2-7 and V is TRBV11-2, with D uncertain. The length of the CDR3 is 14 residues. Between the trimmed V and J ends, which lost 3 bases and 1 base, there was a span of 10 bases. Germline V CDR1 and CDR2: SGHAT, FQNNGV. This CDR3 is CASSFDIYSYEQYF. Written as DNA, the CDR3 is TGTGCCAGCAGCTTCGACATTTATTCCTACGAGCAGTACTTC.

The V gene is TRBV5-1, the J gene TRBJ2-7, with 7 bases lining up with TRBD2. The ends lost 1 base at V and 2 bases at J; junction bases unmatched: 9. Germline CDR1 SGHRS, CDR2 YFSETQ. The CDR3 is 16 amino acids. In DNA, the CDR3 is TGCGCCAGCAGCTTGCGGGACTACCCGTCAACCTACGAGCAGTACTTC. The encoded protein is CASSLRDYPSTYEQYF.

This chain links TRBV18 with TRBJ2-3; 7 nucleotides align to TRBD1. Unmatched junction bases numbered 3, after V lost 5 bases and J lost 1 base. This CDR3 contains 14 residues. The germline gives CDR1 KGHSH, CDR2 LQKENI. This CDR3 reads CASSTGAGTDTQYF. The CDR3 DNA follows: TGTGCCAGCTCAACAGGGGCAGGCACAGATACGCAGTATTTT.

The J gene is TRBJ2-3, the V gene TRBV20-1, with D uncertain. Germline V CDR1 and CDR2: DFQATT, SNEGSKA (reference sequence). The CDR3 has 14 amino acids. Between the trimmed V and J ends, which lost 3 bases and 2 bases, there was a span of 12 bases. The CDR3 region is CSASRGVFTDTQYF. In DNA, the CDR3 is TGCAGTGCTAGTCGTGGGGTATTCACAGATACGCAGTATTTT.

This chain connects TRBV5-5 to TRBJ1-1; weak D call: TRBD1 (5 bases). This CDR3 has 15 amino acids. Per germline, CDR1 SGHKS and CDR2 YYEKEE (reference sequence). Trimming left V 1 base short and J 4 bases short, with 14 bases between. The DNA for the CDR3 is TGTGCCAGCAGCTTGAGAGGGGTTGTGGGCACTGAAGCTTTCTTT. As protein: CASSLRGVVGTEAFF.